One T cell receptor beta chain is described in this entry. The sample is drawn from a study of shared clonotypes between healthy human individuals. Clones were sequenced by immunoSEQ multiplex PCR, and TCRdb holds only the in-frame ones, with some missing. This table has about 1 million clones, around 74% appearing once. Germline V gene data show CDR1 as SEHNR and CDR2 as FQNEAQ (reference sequence). The trim removed 5 bases at V and 4 bases at J, leaving 16 bases unmatched. The CDR3 is 18 residues long. This clonotype was sampled from a man aged 18 to 35 in good health. The source material was memory CD4+ T cells sorted from blood. Subset described: CD45RA-negative fraction. The chain carries TRBV7-9 and TRBJ1-5; 8 nucleotides line up with TRBD1. The CDR3 region has the DNA TGTGCCAGCAGCGCCGGGACAGGCTTCCTCGGGGAGAATCAGCCCCAGCATTTT. It yields the protein CASSAGTGFLGENQPQHF.